The present entry profiles one TCR beta chain with its context. Sequenced by immunoSEQ multiplex PCR; TCRdb stores in-frame clones only, minus some. The sample includes about 180,000 clones, approximately 89% of them seen just once. This CDR3 has 17 residues. Trimming removed 8 bases at V and 2 bases at J, with 21 bases between. Per germline, CDR1 MDHEN and CDR2 SYDVKM. These data are taken from a study of blood T cell repertoires in COVID-19. V usage is TRBV28 and J usage is TRBJ1-4, with a tentative D call TRBD1 (5 bases). The specimen was PBMCs or T cells enriched from blood (not recorded which). This TCR came from a woman in her forties with acute COVID-19. The CDR3 reads CASRTSAGPHTNEKLFF. DNA of the CDR3: TGTGCCAGCCGTACCTCGGCAGGGCCCCATACTAATGAAAAACTGTTTTTT.